These T cell receptor beta chains were read from a single sample in a study of shared clonotypes between healthy human individuals. Using immunoSEQ multiplex PCR, the repertoire was profiled, and TCRdb retains in-frame clones only, with some absent. In the table there are around 990,000 clones, 60% to 80% of which are singletons. The specimen was memory CD4+ T cells from PBMCs. These receptors were collected from a man between 18 and 35 years old in good health. Some clones in this sample may be carry-over from other donors' samples. Both conserved end residues are part of each CDR3. The order of the fields is CDR3 length, D gene, clone size, V gene, J gene, CDR3 DNA, CDR3 protein. D genes are given only for firm matches. Only some rows state a clone size, as once, few, many or a class for expanded clones.

length: 14
D: -
size: -
V: TRBV10-1
J: TRBJ2-7
DNA: TGCGCCAGCAGTGAAGGACCGTCACCTTACGAGCAGTACTTC
CDR3: CASSEGPSPYEQYF

length: 16
D: TRBD2
size: -
V: TRBV27
J: TRBJ2-5
DNA: TGTGCCAGCAAAGGACTAGCGGGAGGGCCGGAGGAGACCCAGTACTTC
CDR3: CASKGLAGGPEETQYF

length: 15
D: TRBD1
size: once
V: TRBV5-1
J: TRBJ1-4
DNA: TGCGCCAGCAGCTTGGGGGACAGGGACAATGAAAAACTGTTTTTT
CDR3: CASSLGDRDNEKLFF

length: 13
D: -
size: -
V: TRBV7-2
J: TRBJ2-5
DNA: TGTGCCAGCAGCTTAGATGTCGGAGAGACCCAGTACTTC
CDR3: CASSLDVGETQYF

length: 12
D: -
size: -
V: TRBV6-5
J: TRBJ1-1
DNA: TGTGCCAGCAGGGCATTGAACACTGAAGCTTTCTTT
CDR3: CASRALNTEAFF

length: 15
D: TRBD1
size: few
V: TRBV6-4
J: TRBJ2-2
DNA: TGTGCCAGCAGAGAAGGGACAGGGAACACCGGGGAGCTGTTTTTT
CDR3: CASREGTGNTGELFF

length: 14
D: -
size: -
V: TRBV19
J: TRBJ2-7
DNA: TGTGCCAGTAGTCGGGGTGGTATCAGCGACGAGCAGTACTTC
CDR3: CASSRGGISDEQYF

length: 15
D: -
size: many
V: TRBV5-6
J: TRBJ2-2
DNA: TGTGCCAGCAGCCGAGTGGGGGGCGCCCCCGGGGAGCTGTTTTTT
CDR3: CASSRVGGAPGELFF

length: 15
D: TRBD2
size: -
V: TRBV6-5
J: TRBJ2-1
DNA: TGTGCCAGCAGTTACATGTCTAGCGGTAACAATGAGCAGTTCTTC
CDR3: CASSYMSSGNNEQFF

length: 19
D: TRBD1
size: -
V: TRBV14
J: TRBJ2-7
DNA: TGTGCCAGCAGCCTCCACCGACAGGGTTCTTCCCTAGGTGCCTACGAGCAGTACTTC
CDR3: CASSLHRQGSSLGAYEQYF

length: 14
D: -
size: -
V: TRBV5-1
J: TRBJ1-1
DNA: TGCGCCAGCAGCGCCGGGCCCGGAGGAACTGAAGCTTTCTTT
CDR3: CASSAGPGGTEAFF

length: 13
D: -
size: -
V: TRBV5-1
J: TRBJ2-2
DNA: TGCGCCAGCAGCCCCGAGCAGGCCGGGGAGCTGTTTTTT
CDR3: CASSPEQAGELFF

length: 15
D: TRBD2
size: -
V: TRBV7-2
J: TRBJ2-1
DNA: TGTGCCAGCAGCTCGACTAGCGGGGCAGACAATGAGCAGTTCTTC
CDR3: CASSSTSGADNEQFF

length: 11
D: -
size: -
V: TRBV20-1
J: TRBJ2-7
DNA: TGCAGTGCAACTGGGAGTTACGAGCAGTACTTC
CDR3: CSATGSYEQYF

length: 13
D: -
size: few
V: TRBV5-5
J: TRBJ1-3
DNA: TGTGCCAGCAGCCTAAACATCGGAAACACCATATATTTT
CDR3: CASSLNIGNTIYF

length: 16
D: -
size: -
V: TRBV2
J: TRBJ2-2
DNA: TGTGCCAGCAGCAACCCTCCGGGACGCAGACTCGGGGAGCTGTTTTTT
CDR3: CASSNPPGRRLGELFF

length: 14
D: -
size: -
V: TRBV2
J: TRBJ1-2
DNA: TGTGCCAGCAGTGTTGAGGGGACCAACTATGGCTACACCTTC
CDR3: CASSVEGTNYGYTF

length: 15
D: -
size: -
V: TRBV28
J: TRBJ2-1
DNA: TGTGCCAGCAGTTTACGGGGCGGCTCCTACAATGAGCAGTTCTTC
CDR3: CASSLRGGSYNEQFF

length: 15
D: TRBD1
size: -
V: TRBV10-3
J: TRBJ2-7
DNA: TGTGCCATCAACGCACAGACAGGGGGGTCCTACGAGCAGTACTTC
CDR3: CAINAQTGGSYEQYF

length: 14
D: TRBD2
size: -
V: TRBV6-5
J: TRBJ2-1
DNA: TGTGCCAGCAGTCCCGGGACTAGCGGCAATGAGCAGTTCTTC
CDR3: CASSPGTSGNEQFF

length: 15
D: TRBD1
size: -
V: TRBV30
J: TRBJ1-1
DNA: TGTGCCTGGAGCGCAGGACAGGGGGCGAACACTGAAGCTTTCTTT
CDR3: CAWSAGQGANTEAFF

length: 15
D: TRBD2
size: -
V: TRBV11-2
J: TRBJ2-1
DNA: TGTGCCAGCAGCTTAGTAGCGGGAGGTTACAATGAGCAGTTCTTC
CDR3: CASSLVAGGYNEQFF

length: 14
D: TRBD2
size: -
V: TRBV5-1
J: TRBJ2-7
DNA: TGCGCCAGCAGCGCCCTAGCGGGAGCTGGCGAGCAGTACTTC
CDR3: CASSALAGAGEQYF

length: 13
D: -
size: -
V: TRBV7-6
J: TRBJ2-3
DNA: TGTGCCAGCAGCCCCCGGGCCGGAGATACGCAGTATTTT
CDR3: CASSPRAGDTQYF

length: 15
D: TRBD1
size: many
V: TRBV6-4
J: TRBJ1-4
DNA: TGTGCCAGCATCGGACAGGGCGCAACTAATGAAAAACTGTTTTTT
CDR3: CASIGQGATNEKLFF

length: 16
D: TRBD2
size: few
V: TRBV11-2
J: TRBJ2-1
DNA: TGTGCCAGCAGTCCAATAGCGGGAGCCGTCCACAATGAGCAGTTCTTC
CDR3: CASSPIAGAVHNEQFF

length: 16
D: TRBD1
size: few
V: TRBV7-9
J: TRBJ1-2
DNA: TGTGCCAGCAGCTTTGGGGGGACAGGCCTTGCCTATGGCTACACCTTC
CDR3: CASSFGGTGLAYGYTF

length: 13
D: -
size: -
V: TRBV18
J: TRBJ1-2
DNA: TGTGCCAGCTCACCCACCGACCTCTATGGCTACACCTTC
CDR3: CASSPTDLYGYTF

length: 15
D: TRBD1
size: once
V: TRBV7-2
J: TRBJ2-7
DNA: TGTGCCAGCAGCCAGGGACAGGGAGTCCCCTACGAGCAGTACTTC
CDR3: CASSQGQGVPYEQYF

length: 17
D: TRBD1
size: -
V: TRBV5-8
J: TRBJ2-7
DNA: TGTGCCAGCAGGCTGGACAGGCGCTACCCCAAGGCCTACGAGCAGTACTTC
CDR3: CASRLDRRYPKAYEQYF

length: 15
D: -
size: -
V: TRBV19
J: TRBJ2-7
DNA: TGTGCCAGTAGTACCCTAAGCGGAATGGACTACGAGCAGTACTTC
CDR3: CASSTLSGMDYEQYF

length: 15
D: TRBD2
size: -
V: TRBV11-2
J: TRBJ2-5
DNA: TGTGCCAGCAGCTTAGTGGGGAGGGGTGCCGAGACCCAGTACTTC
CDR3: CASSLVGRGAETQYF

length: 18
D: TRBD2
size: -
V: TRBV5-1
J: TRBJ2-5
DNA: TGCGCCAGCACCCGCGGACTAGCGGGAGGGCCAGGTCAAGAGACCCAGTACTTC
CDR3: CASTRGLAGGPGQETQYF

length: 23
D: TRBD1
size: once
V: TRBV28
J: TRBJ2-3
DNA: TGTGCCAGCAGTCTATTCTTTATTGTCACCGGGACAGCCCACCTTGATAGCACAGATACGCAGTATTTT
CDR3: CASSLFFIVTGTAHLDSTDTQYF

length: 17
D: -
size: once
V: TRBV21-1
J: TRBJ2-1
DNA: TGTGCCAGCAGCACAAAGAGACTAGCGGGAGTCTGGTATGAGCAGTTCTTC
CDR3: CASSTKRLAGVWYEQFF

length: 15
D: TRBD1
size: -
V: TRBV5-1
J: TRBJ2-1
DNA: TGCGCCAGCAGTCTGGGACAGGGGGCGTACAATGAGCAGTTCTTC
CDR3: CASSLGQGAYNEQFF

length: 14
D: TRBD2
size: -
V: TRBV30
J: TRBJ2-7
DNA: TGTGCCTGGAGTGTCGGGCTAGCGGGCCCCCAACAATACTTC
CDR3: CAWSVGLAGPQQYF

length: 15
D: TRBD2
size: -
V: TRBV5-1
J: TRBJ2-7
DNA: TGCGCCAGCAGCGTGAACCGGGACTACCGCTACGAGCAGTACTTC
CDR3: CASSVNRDYRYEQYF

length: 13
D: -
size: -
V: TRBV5-6
J: TRBJ2-5
DNA: TGTGCCAGCAGCTTGGTTGCAGTTGAGACCCAGTACTTC
CDR3: CASSLVAVETQYF

length: 16
D: -
size: -
V: TRBV15
J: TRBJ1-5
DNA: TGTGCCACCAGCAGACCGGGCCCTGGGGCAAATCAGCCCCAGCATTTT
CDR3: CATSRPGPGANQPQHF

length: 11
D: -
size: -
V: TRBV18
J: TRBJ1-2
DNA: TGTGCCAGCTCGAGGGAAGGGACCAACACCTTC
CDR3: CASSREGTNTF

length: 16
D: -
size: -
V: TRBV7-3
J: TRBJ2-3
DNA: TGTGCCAGCAGCTTAGGGTCGCGGGGTAGCACAGATACGCAGTATTTT
CDR3: CASSLGSRGSTDTQYF

length: 10
D: -
size: -
V: TRBV20-1
J: TRBJ1-1
DNA: TGCAGTGCTATTTTCACTGAAGCTTTCTTT
CDR3: CSAIFTEAFF

length: 14
D: -
size: -
V: TRBV6-6
J: TRBJ2-7
DNA: TGTGCCAGCAGGTTATATTGGGACTCCTACGAGCAGTACTTC
CDR3: CASRLYWDSYEQYF

length: 16
D: TRBD2
size: -
V: TRBV4-1
J: TRBJ2-1
DNA: TGCGCCAGCAGCCAAGCGACTAGCGGGACCTACAATGAGCAGTTCTTC
CDR3: CASSQATSGTYNEQFF

length: 19
D: -
size: -
V: TRBV28
J: TRBJ1-2
DNA: TGTGCCAGCAGGACGATAAACCTCAAAACGAGGGGGGACCAGTATGGCTACACCTTC
CDR3: CASRTINLKTRGDQYGYTF

length: 15
D: -
size: -
V: TRBV6-6
J: TRBJ2-7
DNA: TGTGCCAGCAGTTACTCTGGGGCAGGGGGGTACGAGCAGTACTTC
CDR3: CASSYSGAGGYEQYF

length: 14
D: -
size: few
V: TRBV2
J: TRBJ1-1
DNA: TGTGCCAGCAGTCCGGGGTGGGGGAACACTGAAGCTTTCTTT
CDR3: CASSPGWGNTEAFF

length: 14
D: -
size: -
V: TRBV5-1
J: TRBJ1-1
DNA: TGCGCCAGCGGGAGGGACACCATGAACACTGAAGCTTTCTTT
CDR3: CASGRDTMNTEAFF

length: 10
D: -
size: many
V: TRBV28
J: TRBJ1-1
DNA: TGTGCCAGCAGCGACCATGCAGCTTTCTTT
CDR3: CASSDHAAFF

length: 14
D: -
size: -
V: TRBV5-1
J: TRBJ2-2
DNA: TGCGCCAGCAAAACCGGGGCCAACACCGGGGAGCTGTTTTTT
CDR3: CASKTGANTGELFF

length: 15
D: -
size: few
V: TRBV28
J: TRBJ2-5
DNA: TGTGCCAGCAGTCCCTCTTTGAGCGGCCAAGAGACCCAGTACTTC
CDR3: CASSPSLSGQETQYF

length: 16
D: -
size: -
V: TRBV19
J: TRBJ2-1
DNA: TGTGCCAGTAGTATGACTGGTTCGAGCAGCTACAATGAGCAGTTCTTC
CDR3: CASSMTGSSSYNEQFF

length: 14
D: -
size: -
V: TRBV4-3
J: TRBJ2-4
DNA: TGCGCCAGCAGTTTAGATAGAGCTAAAAACATTCAGTACTTC
CDR3: CASSLDRAKNIQYF

length: 14
D: -
size: -
V: TRBV5-1
J: TRBJ2-3
DNA: TGCGCCAGCAGCTTGAGGCCCAACACAGATACGCAGTATTTT
CDR3: CASSLRPNTDTQYF

length: 15
D: TRBD1
size: -
V: TRBV7-8
J: TRBJ2-2
DNA: TGTGCCAGCAGCCCCCGGACAGGGAACACCGGGGAGCTGTTTTTT
CDR3: CASSPRTGNTGELFF

length: 15
D: TRBD2
size: -
V: TRBV19
J: TRBJ2-7
DNA: TGTGCCAGTAGTACCGGACTAGCGGGAGACTACGAGCAGTACTTC
CDR3: CASSTGLAGDYEQYF

length: 17
D: -
size: -
V: TRBV19
J: TRBJ2-3
DNA: TGTGCCAGTAGTTCCCGGGTTGGCGGGACACTCGGAGATACGCAGTATTTT
CDR3: CASSSRVGGTLGDTQYF

length: 15
D: TRBD1
size: -
V: TRBV28
J: TRBJ2-3
DNA: TGTGCCAGCAGCGGGACAGGGTTGGGTACAGATACGCAGTATTTT
CDR3: CASSGTGLGTDTQYF

length: 14
D: -
size: -
V: TRBV15
J: TRBJ2-7
DNA: TGTGCCACCAGCAGAGGGGGGGACTCCTACGAGCAGTACTTC
CDR3: CATSRGGDSYEQYF